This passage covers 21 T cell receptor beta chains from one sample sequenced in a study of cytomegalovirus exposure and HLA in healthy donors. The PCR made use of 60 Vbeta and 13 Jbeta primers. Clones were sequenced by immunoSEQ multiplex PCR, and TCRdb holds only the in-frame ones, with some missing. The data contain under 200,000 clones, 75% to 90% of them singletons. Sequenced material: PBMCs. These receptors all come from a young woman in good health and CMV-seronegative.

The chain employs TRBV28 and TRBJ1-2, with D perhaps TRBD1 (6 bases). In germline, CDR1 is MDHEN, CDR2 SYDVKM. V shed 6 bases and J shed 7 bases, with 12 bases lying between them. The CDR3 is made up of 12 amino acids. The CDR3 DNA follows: TGTGCCAGCAGGGGGGCGTGGGGTGGCTACACCTTC. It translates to CASRGAWGGYTF.

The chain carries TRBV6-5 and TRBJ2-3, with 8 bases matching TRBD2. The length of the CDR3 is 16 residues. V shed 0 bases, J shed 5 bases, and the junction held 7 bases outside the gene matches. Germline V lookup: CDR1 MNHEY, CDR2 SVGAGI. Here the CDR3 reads CASSYSLRGEVDTQYF. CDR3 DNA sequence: TGTGCCAGCAGTTACTCGTTGCGGGGGGAGGTAGATACGCAGTATTTT.

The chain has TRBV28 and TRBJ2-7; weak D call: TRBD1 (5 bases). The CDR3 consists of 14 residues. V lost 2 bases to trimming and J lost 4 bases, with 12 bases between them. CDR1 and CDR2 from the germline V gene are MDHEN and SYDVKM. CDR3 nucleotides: TGTGCCAGCAGTTTACCCTCCAGGGTGTACGAGCAGTACTTC. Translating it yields CASSLPSRVYEQYF.

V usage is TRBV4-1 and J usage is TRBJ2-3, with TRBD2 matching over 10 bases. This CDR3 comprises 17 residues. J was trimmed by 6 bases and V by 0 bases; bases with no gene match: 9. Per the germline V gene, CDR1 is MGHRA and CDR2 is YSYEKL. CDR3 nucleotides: TGCGCCAGCAGCCAAGATTGGCCTAGCGGGGGAGGGGATACGCAGTATTTT. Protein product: CASSQDWPSGGGDTQYF.

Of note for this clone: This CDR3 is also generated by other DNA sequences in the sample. The CDR3 loop is CASSLARRGLTDTQYF. CDR3 sequence (DNA): TGCGCCAGCAGCTTGGCCAGGCGGGGCCTAACAGATACGCAGTATTTT. The chain uses TRBV5-1 and TRBJ2-3; perhaps TRBD2 as D (6 bases). Germline V gene sequence: CDR1 SGHRS, CDR2 YFSETQ. This CDR3 is 16 amino acids long. Trimming left V 0 bases short and J 3 bases short, with 14 bases between. The full variable domain, in which reference TRBV5-1 and TRBJ2-3 provide the parts outside the CDR3, is KAGVTQTPRYLIKTRGQQVTLSCSPISGHRSVSWYQQTPGQGLQFLFEYFSETQRNKGNFPGRFSGRQFSNSRSEMNVSTLELGDSALYLCASSLARRGLTDTQYFGPGTRLTVL.

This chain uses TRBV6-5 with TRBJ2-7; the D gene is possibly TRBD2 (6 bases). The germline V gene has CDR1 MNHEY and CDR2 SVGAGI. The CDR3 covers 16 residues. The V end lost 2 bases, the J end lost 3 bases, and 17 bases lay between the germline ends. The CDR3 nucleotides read TGTGCCAGCAGTTACATGGGTCCCGGGAGAGACTACGAGCAGTACTTC. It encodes CASSYMGPGRDYEQYF.

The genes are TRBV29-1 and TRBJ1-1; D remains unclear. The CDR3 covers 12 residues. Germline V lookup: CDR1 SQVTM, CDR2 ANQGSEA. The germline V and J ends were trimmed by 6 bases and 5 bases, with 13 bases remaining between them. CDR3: CSVTKAGTEAFF. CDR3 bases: TGCAGCGTGACGAAGGCGGGAACTGAAGCTTTCTTT. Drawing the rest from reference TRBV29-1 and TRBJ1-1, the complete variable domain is SAVISQKPSRDICQRGTSLTIQCQVDSQVTMMFWYRQQPGQSLTLIATANQGSEATYESGFVIDKFPISRPNLTFSTLTVSNMSPEDSSIYLCSVTKAGTEAFFGQGTRLTVV.

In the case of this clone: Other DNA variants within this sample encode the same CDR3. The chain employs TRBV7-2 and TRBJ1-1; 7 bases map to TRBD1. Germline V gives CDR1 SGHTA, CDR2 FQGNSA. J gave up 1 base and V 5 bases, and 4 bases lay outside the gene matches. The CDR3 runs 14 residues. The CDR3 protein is CASSRGTANTEAFF. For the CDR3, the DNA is TGTGCCAGCAGCCGCGGGACAGCGAACACTGAAGCTTTCTTT. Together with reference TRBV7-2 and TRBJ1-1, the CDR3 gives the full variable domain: GAGVSQSPSNKVTEKGKDVELRCDPISGHTALYWYRQSLGQGLEFLIYFQGNSAPDKSGLPSDRFSAERTGGSVSTLTIQRTQQEDSAVYLCASSRGTANTEAFFGQGTRLTVV.

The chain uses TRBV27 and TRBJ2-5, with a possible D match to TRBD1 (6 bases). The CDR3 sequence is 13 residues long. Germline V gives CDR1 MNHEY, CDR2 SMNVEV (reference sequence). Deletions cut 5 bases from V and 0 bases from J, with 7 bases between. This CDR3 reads CASSQGYQETQYF. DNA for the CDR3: TGTGCCAGCAGTCAGGGGTACCAAGAGACCCAGTACTTC.

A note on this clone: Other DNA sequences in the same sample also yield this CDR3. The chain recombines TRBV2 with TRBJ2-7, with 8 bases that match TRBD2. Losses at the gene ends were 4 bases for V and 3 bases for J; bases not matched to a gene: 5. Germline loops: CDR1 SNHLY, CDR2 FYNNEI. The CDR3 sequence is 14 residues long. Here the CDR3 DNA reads TGTGCCAGCAGTGTGGGAGCGGGAGTCTACGAGCAGTACTTC. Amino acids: CASSVGAGVYEQYF.

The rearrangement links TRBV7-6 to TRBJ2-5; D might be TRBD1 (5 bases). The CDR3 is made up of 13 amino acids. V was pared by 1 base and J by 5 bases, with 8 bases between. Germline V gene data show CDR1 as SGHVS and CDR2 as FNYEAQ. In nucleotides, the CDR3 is TGTGCCAGCAGCTTAGGCAGGGCCGAGACCCAGTACTTC. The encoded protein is CASSLGRAETQYF.

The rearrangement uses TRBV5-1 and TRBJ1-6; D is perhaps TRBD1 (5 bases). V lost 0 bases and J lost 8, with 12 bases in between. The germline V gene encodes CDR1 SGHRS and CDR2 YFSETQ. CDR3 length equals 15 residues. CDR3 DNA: TGCGCCAGCAGCTTGGTGTGGGGGGTGCATTCACCCCTCCACTTT. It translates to CASSLVWGVHSPLHF.

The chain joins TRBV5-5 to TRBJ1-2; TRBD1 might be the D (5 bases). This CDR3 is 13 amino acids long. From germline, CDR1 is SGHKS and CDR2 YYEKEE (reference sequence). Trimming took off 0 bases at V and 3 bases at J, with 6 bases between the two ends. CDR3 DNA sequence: TGTGCCAGCAGCTTGGAGGGGTACTATGGCTACACCTTC. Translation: CASSLEGYYGYTF.

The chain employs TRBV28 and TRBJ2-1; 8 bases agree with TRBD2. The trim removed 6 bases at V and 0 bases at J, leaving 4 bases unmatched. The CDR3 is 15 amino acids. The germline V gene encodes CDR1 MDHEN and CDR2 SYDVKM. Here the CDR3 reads CASRRSGSSYNEQFF. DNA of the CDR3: TGTGCCAGCAGGCGCAGCGGGAGCTCCTACAATGAGCAGTTCTTC. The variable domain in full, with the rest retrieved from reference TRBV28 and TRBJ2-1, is DVKVTQSSRYLVKRTGEKVFLECVQDMDHENMFWYRQDPGLGLRLIYFSYDVKMKEKGDIPEGYSVSREKKERFSLILESASTNQTSMYLCASRRSGSSYNEQFFGPGTRLTVL.

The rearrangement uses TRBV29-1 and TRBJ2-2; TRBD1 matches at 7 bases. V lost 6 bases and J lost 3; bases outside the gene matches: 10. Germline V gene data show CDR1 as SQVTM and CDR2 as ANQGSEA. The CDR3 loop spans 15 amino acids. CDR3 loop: CSVARQGLDTGELFF. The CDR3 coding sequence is TGCAGCGTGGCCCGACAGGGTCTTGACACCGGGGAGCTGTTTTTT.

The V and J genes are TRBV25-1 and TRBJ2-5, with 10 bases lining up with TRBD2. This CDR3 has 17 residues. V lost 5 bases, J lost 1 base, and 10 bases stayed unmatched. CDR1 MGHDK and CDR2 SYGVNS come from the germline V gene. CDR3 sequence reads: CASSSDSASGSQETQYF. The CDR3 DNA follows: TGTGCCAGCAGTTCCGACTCGGCTAGCGGGAGCCAAGAGACCCAGTACTTC.

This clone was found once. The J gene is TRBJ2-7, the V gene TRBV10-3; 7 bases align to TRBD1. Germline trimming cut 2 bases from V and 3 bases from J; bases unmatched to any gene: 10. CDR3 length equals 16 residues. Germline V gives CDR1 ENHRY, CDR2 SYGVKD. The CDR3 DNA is TGTGCCATCAGTGAGCAGACAGGGTTCAACCACTACGAGCAGTACTTC. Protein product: CAISEQTGFNHYEQYF.

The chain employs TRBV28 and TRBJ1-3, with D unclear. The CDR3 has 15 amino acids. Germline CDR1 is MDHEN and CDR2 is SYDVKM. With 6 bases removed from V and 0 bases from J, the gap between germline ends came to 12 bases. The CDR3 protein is CASSRQFLSGNTIYF. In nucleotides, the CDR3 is TGTGCCAGCAGCAGGCAGTTTCTCTCTGGAAACACCATATATTTT.

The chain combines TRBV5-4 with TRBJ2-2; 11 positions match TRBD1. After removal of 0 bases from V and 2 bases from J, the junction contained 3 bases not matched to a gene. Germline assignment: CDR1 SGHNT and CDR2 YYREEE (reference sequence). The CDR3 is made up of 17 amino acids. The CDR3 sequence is CASSLGGTGGNTGELFF. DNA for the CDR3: TGTGCCAGCAGCTTGGGCGGGACAGGGGGTAACACCGGGGAGCTGTTTTTT.

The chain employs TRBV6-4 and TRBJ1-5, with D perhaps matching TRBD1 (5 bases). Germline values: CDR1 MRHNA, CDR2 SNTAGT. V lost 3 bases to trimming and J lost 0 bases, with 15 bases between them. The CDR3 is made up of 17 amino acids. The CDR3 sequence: CASSEGQSNHSNQPQHF. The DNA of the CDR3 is TGTGCCAGCAGTGAGGGGCAGTCCAATCATAGCAATCAGCCCCAGCATTTT.

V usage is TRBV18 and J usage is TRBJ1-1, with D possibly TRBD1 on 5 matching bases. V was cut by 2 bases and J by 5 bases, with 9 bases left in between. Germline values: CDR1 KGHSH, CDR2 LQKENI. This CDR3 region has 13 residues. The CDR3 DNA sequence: TGTGCCAGCTCACCAGGGGCTGAGACTGAAGCTTTCTTT. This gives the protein CASSPGAETEAFF.